The source of this T cell receptor (beta chain) is a study of blood T cell repertoires in COVID-19. Study information: COVID-19 samples, acute and convalescent, were from the United States, Italy and Spain. Sources were T cells, B-cell-depleted T cells, or PBMCs; the material itself was cDNA or gDNA.

This clone was found a few times. How the authors handled the data: Researchers report that nucleated cell counts were estimated from reference gene primer amplification. Libraries were prepared by immunoSEQ multiplex PCR; TCRdb keeps only in-frame clonotypes and omits some of them. V, J and clone size were drawn from that table, and D and trimming were deduced from the DNA. Of fewer than 130,000 clones in the sample, over 65% were seen once. Unmatched junction bases numbered 2, after V lost 8 bases and J lost 1 base. Germline V lookup: CDR1 ENHRY, CDR2 SYGVKD. This CDR3 has 14 amino acids. The chain employs TRBV10-3 and TRBJ2-2, with 9 bases aligning to TRBD1. The sequenced sample consisted of peripheral blood. This TCR was sampled from a woman of 80 years or more with acute or convalescent COVID-19. In DNA form, the CDR3 reads TGTGCCATCCAGGGACAGGGGAACACCGGGGAGCTGTTTTTT. Translation: CAIQGQGNTGELFF.